Listed here are 5 T cell receptor beta chains from one sample, sequenced in a study of control samples from healthy donors and cancer patients. Produced via immunoSEQ multiplex PCR; TCRdb's table is partial and in-frame only. There are about 69,000 clones in the sample; about four fifths occur only once, and 2.9% lies in the top ten. The sequenced material came from PBMCs. The receptor set was obtained from a woman aged 50 to 60 with lung cancer.

CDR3 in DNA: TGTGCCAGTAGTCTTCGGGACAGGGCTGATGGGGCCAACGTCCTGACTTTC. Protein product: CASSLRDRADGANVLTF. The chain couples TRBV19 to TRBJ2-6, with 9 bases aligning to TRBD1. Germline-derived CDR1 and CDR2 are LNHDA and SQIVND (reference sequence). The trim removed 5 bases at V and 3 bases at J, leaving 8 bases unmatched. CDR3 length equals 17 residues.

The chain links TRBV6-2 or TRBV6-3 to TRBJ2-7; TRBD2 matches 7 bases. Germline CDR1 MNHEY, CDR2 SVGEGT. The CDR3 is made up of 15 amino acids. With 2 bases clipped from V and 3 bases from J, the junction kept 7 bases outside the gene matches. CDR3 in DNA: TGTGCCAGCAGTTACACCGGACGGGAGGACTACGAGCAGTACTTC. Translated: CASSYTGREDYEQYF.

The chain carries TRBV19 and TRBJ1-2; D unresolved. The CDR3 length is 14 residues. Trimming took 2 bases from V and 3 from J, leaving 10 bases between them. The V gene's germline CDR1 is LNHDA and CDR2 SQIVND (reference sequence). As DNA, the CDR3 is TGTGCCAGTAGTATACTTCGGCAGGACTATGGCTACACCTTC. This gives the protein CASSILRQDYGYTF.

The gene calls are TRBV19 and TRBJ1-3, with a possible D match to TRBD1 (6 bases). CDR1 LNHDA and CDR2 SQIVND come from the germline V gene (reference sequence). The CDR3 runs to 17 residues. The V and J ends lost 5 bases and 0 bases respectively, with 17 bases between them. The CDR3 here is CASSAGERRRSGNTIYF. CDR3 nucleotides: TGTGCCAGTAGTGCAGGGGAACGCCGACGCTCTGGAAACACCATATATTTT.

V usage is TRBV7-2 and J usage is TRBJ1-5, with 8 positions matching TRBD1. Germline lookup yields CDR1 SGHTA and CDR2 FQGNSA. This CDR3 has 16 residues. V was clipped by 5 bases and J by 5 bases; unmatched bases: 11. CDR3 protein: CASSPERDRRDQPQHF. DNA for the CDR3: TGTGCCAGCAGCCCAGAACGGGACAGGAGGGATCAGCCCCAGCATTTT.